This TCR beta chain was documented in a study of Graves' ophthalmopathy and Graves' hyperthyroidism. Germline CDR1 and CDR2: LNHNV and YYDKDF (reference sequence). Losses at the gene ends were 6 bases for V and 0 bases for J; bases not matched to a gene: 8. The CDR3 totals 15 residues. RNA transcripts were the template, and TCR beta CDR3 regions were amplified from them. HTBI primers were employed in first-round RT-PCR, then a second-round multiplex PCR followed. One entry per CDR3 protein results from TCRdb running MiXCR on the multiplex PCR reads. The sample holds about 410,000 distinct CDR3 sequences, about 16% seen once.

The sample comprised peripheral blood. The V and J genes are TRBV15 and TRBJ2-7; 7 bases line up with TRBD2. This TCR derives from a woman younger than 30 with Graves' ophthalmopathy. CDR3 DNA sequence: TGTGCCACCAGTCCGGAGCGGGGATACTCCTACGAGCAGTACTTC. Encoded protein: CATSPERGYSYEQYF. Drawing the rest from reference TRBV15 and TRBJ2-7, the complete variable domain is DAMVIQNPRYQVTQFGKPVTLSCSQTLNHNVMYWYQQKSSQAPKLLFHYYDKDFNNEADTPDNFQSRRPNTSFCFLDIRSPGLGDTAMYLCATSPERGYSYEQYFGPGTRLTVT.